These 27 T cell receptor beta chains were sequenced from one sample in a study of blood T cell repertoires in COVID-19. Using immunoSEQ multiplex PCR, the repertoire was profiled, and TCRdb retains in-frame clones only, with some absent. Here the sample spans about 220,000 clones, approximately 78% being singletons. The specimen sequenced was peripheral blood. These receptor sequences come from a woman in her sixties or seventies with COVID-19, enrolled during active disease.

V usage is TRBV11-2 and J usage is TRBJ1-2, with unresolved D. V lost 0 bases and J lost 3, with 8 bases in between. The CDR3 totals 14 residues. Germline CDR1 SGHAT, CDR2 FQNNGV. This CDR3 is CASSLDQAYYGYTF. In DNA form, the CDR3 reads TGTGCCAGCAGCTTAGATCAGGCCTACTATGGCTACACCTTC.

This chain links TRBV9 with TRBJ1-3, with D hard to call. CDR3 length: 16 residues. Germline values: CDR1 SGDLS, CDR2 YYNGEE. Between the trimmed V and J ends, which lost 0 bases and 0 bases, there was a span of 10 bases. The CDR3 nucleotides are TGTGCCAGCAGCGTAGTCTCAGGCAACTCTGGAAACACCATATATTTT. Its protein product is CASSVVSGNSGNTIYF.

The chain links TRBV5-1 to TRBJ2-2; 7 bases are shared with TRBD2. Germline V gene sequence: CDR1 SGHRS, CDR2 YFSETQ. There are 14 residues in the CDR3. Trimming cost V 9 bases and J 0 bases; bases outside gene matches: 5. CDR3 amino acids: CATQLAPNTGELFF. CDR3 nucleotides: TGCGCCACCCAACTAGCGCCGAACACCGGGGAGCTGTTTTTT.

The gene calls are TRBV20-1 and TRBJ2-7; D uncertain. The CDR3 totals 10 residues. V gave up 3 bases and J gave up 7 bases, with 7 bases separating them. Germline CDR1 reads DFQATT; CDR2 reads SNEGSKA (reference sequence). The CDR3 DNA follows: TGCAGTGCTAGCTCCCTTGAGCAGTACTTC. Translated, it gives CSASSLEQYF.

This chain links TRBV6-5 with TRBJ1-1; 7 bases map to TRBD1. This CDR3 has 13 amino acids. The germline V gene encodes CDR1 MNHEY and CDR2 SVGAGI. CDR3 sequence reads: CATQGVGFYEAFF. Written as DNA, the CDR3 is TGTGCGACCCAGGGGGTGGGGTTCTATGAAGCTTTCTTT.

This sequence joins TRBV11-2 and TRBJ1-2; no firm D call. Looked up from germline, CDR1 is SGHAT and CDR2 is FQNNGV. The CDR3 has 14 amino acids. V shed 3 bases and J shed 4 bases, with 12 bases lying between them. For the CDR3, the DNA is TGTGCCAGCAGCTTGAGCGGGCGGGGCTATGGCTACACCTTC. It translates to CASSLSGRGYGYTF. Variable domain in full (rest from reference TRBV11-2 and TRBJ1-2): EAGVAQSPRYKIIEKRQSVAFWCNPISGHATLYWYQQILGQGPKLLIQFQNNGVVDDSQLPKDRFSAERLKGVDSTLKIQPAKLEDSAVYLCASSLSGRGYGYTFGSGTRLTVV.

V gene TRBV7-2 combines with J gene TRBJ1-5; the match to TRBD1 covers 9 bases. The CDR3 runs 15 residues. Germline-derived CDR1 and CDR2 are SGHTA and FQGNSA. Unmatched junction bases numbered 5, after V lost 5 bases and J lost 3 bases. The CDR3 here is CASSQDRGNNQPQHF. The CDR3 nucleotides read TGTGCCAGCAGCCAGGACAGGGGAAACAATCAGCCCCAGCATTTT. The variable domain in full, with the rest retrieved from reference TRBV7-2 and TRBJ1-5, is GAGVSQSPSNKVTEKGKDVELRCDPISGHTALYWYRQSLGQGLEFLIYFQGNSAPDKSGLPSDRFSAERTGGSVSTLTIQRTQQEDSAVYLCASSQDRGNNQPQHFGDGTRLSIL.

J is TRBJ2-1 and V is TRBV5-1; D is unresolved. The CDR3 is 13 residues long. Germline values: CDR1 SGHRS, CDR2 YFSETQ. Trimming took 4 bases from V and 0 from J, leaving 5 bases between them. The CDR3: CASSTYSYNEQFF. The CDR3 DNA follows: TGCGCCAGCAGCACATACTCCTACAATGAGCAGTTCTTC.

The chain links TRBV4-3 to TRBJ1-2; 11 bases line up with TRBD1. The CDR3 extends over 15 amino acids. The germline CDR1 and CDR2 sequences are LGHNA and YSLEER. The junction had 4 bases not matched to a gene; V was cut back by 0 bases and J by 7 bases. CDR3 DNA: TGCGCCAGCAGCCAAGACACCGGACAGGGGGCTGGCTACACCTTC. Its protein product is CASSQDTGQGAGYTF.

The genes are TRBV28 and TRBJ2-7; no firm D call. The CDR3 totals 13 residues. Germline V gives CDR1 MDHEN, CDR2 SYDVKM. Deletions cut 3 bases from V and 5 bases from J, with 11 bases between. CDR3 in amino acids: CASSFISSNEQYF. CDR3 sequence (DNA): TGTGCCAGCAGTTTTATTAGCTCTAACGAGCAGTACTTC. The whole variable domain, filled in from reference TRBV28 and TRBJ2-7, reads DVKVTQSSRYLVKRTGEKVFLECVQDMDHENMFWYRQDPGLGLRLIYFSYDVKMKEKGDIPEGYSVSREKKERFSLILESASTNQTSMYLCASSFISSNEQYFGPGTRLTVT.

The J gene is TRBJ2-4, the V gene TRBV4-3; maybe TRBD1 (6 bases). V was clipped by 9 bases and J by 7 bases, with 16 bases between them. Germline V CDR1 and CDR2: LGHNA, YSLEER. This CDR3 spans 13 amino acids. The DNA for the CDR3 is TGCGCCAGTTCTGAGGGGGTTCAGAACATTCAGTACTTC. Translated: CASSEGVQNIQYF.

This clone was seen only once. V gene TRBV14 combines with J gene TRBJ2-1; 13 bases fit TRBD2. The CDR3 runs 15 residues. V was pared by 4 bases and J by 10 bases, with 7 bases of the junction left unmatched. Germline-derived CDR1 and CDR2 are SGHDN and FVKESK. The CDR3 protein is CASSRPGLAGQEQFF. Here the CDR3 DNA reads TGTGCCAGCAGCCGTCCGGGACTAGCGGGACAGGAGCAGTTCTTC.

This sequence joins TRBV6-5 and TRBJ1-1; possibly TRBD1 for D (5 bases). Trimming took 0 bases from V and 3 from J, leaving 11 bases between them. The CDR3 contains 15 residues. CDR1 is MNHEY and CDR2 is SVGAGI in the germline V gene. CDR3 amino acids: CASSYSYQGYTEAFF. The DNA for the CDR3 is TGTGCCAGCAGTTACTCGTACCAGGGATACACTGAAGCTTTCTTT.

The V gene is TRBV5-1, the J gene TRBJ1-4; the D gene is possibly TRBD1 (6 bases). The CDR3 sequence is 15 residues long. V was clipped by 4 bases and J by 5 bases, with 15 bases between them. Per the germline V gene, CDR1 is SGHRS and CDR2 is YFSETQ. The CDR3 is CASSPTDSLNEKLFF. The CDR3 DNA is TGCGCCAGCAGCCCAACGGACAGCCTAAATGAAAAACTGTTTTTT.

The CDR3 protein is CATSDLQGTEAFF. The CDR3 nucleotides are TGTGCCACCAGCGACCTACAGGGAACTGAAGCTTTCTTT. This sequence joins TRBV15 and TRBJ1-1; D may be TRBD1 (6 bases). The CDR3 extends over 13 amino acids. Germline V lookup: CDR1 LNHNV, CDR2 YYDKDF (reference sequence). Trimming left V 5 bases short and J 5 bases short, with 12 bases between.

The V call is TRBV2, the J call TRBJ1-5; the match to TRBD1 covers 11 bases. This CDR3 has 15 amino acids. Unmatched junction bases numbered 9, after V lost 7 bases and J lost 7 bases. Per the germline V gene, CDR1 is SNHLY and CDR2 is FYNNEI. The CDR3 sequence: CASNQGQGARQPQHF. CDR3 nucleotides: TGTGCCAGCAACCAAGGACAGGGGGCTCGCCAGCCCCAGCATTTT.

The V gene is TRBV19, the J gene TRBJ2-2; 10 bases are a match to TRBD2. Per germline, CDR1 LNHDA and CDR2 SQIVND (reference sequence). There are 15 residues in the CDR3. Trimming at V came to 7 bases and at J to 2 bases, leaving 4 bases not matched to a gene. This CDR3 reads CASKAGGPNTGELFF. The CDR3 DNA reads TGTGCCAGTAAAGCGGGAGGGCCAAACACCGGGGAGCTGTTTTTT.

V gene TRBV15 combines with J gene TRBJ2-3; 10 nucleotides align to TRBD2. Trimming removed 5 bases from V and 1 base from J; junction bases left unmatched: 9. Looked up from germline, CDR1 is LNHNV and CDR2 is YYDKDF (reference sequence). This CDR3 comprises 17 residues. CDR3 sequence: CATSPGLAPWGTDTQYF. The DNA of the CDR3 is TGTGCCACCAGCCCGGGACTAGCGCCGTGGGGCACAGATACGCAGTATTTT.

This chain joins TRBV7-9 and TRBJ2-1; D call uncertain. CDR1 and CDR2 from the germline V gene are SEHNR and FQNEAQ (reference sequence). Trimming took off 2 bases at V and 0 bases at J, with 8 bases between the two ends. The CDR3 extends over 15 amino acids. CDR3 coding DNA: TGTGCCAGCAGCTTAAATACCGGCTCCTACAATGAGCAGTTCTTC. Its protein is CASSLNTGSYNEQFF.

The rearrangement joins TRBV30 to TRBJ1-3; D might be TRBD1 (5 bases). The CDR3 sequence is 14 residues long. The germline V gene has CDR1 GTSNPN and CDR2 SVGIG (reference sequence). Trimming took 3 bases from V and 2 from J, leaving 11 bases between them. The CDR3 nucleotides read TGTGCCTGGAGGGCCCCGGGGGCTGGAAACACCATATATTTT. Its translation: CAWRAPGAGNTIYF.

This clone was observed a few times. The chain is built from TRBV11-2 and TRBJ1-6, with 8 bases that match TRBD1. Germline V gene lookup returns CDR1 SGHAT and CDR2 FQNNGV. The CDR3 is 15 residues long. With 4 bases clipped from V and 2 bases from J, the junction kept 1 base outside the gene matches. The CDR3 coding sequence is TGTGCCAGCAGCTCGACAGGGGCCTATAATTCACCCCTCCACTTT. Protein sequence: CASSSTGAYNSPLHF.

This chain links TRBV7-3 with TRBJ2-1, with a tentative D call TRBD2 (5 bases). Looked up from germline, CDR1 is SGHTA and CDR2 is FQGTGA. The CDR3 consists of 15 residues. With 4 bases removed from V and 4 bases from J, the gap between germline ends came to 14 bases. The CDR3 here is CASSSDSRGYNEQFF. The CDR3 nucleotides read TGTGCCAGCAGCTCAGACTCCCGGGGTTACAATGAGCAGTTCTTC.

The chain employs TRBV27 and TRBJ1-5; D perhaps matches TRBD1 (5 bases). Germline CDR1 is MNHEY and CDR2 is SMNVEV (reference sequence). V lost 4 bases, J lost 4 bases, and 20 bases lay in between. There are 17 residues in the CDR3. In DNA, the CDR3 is TGTGCCAGCAGTTACAAGGGGCAAGGCTCATTAAATCAGCCCCAGCATTTT. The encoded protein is CASSYKGQGSLNQPQHF.

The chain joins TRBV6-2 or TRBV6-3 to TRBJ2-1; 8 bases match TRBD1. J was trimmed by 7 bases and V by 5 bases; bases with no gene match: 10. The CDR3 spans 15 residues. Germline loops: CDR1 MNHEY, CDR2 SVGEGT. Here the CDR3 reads CASSPRGQGANEQFF. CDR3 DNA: TGTGCCAGCAGTCCCCGGGGGCAGGGGGCGAATGAGCAGTTCTTC.

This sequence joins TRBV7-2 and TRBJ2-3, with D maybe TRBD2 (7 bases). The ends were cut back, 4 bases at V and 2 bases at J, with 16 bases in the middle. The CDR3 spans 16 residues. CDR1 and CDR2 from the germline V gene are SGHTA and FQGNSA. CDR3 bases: TGTGCCAGCAGCTCCCCGTCCCGGGGGGCCACAGATACGCAGTATTTT. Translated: CASSSPSRGATDTQYF.

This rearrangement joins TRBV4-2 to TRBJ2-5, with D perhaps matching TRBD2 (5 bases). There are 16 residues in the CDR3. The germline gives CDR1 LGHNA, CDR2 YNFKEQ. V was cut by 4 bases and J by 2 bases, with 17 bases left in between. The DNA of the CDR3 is TGTGCCAGCAGCCGGAGAGAGTCGCCGGGGCAAGAGACCCAGTACTTC. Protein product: CASSRRESPGQETQYF.

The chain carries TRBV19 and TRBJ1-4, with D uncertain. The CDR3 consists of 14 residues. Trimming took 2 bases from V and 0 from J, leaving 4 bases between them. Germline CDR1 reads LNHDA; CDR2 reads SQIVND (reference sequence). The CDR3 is CASSITATNEKLFF. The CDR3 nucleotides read TGTGCCAGTAGTATAACAGCAACTAATGAAAAACTGTTTTTT. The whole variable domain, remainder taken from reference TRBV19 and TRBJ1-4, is DGGITQSPKYLFRKEGQNVTLSCEQNLNHDAMYWYRQDPGQGLRLIYYSQIVNDFQKGDIAEGYSVSREKKESFPLTVTSAQKNPTAFYLCASSITATNEKLFFGSGTQLSVL.